These 30 T cell receptor beta chains were all obtained from the same sample, sequenced in a study of blood T cell repertoires in COVID-19. Measured with immunoSEQ multiplex PCR; TCRdb has only the in-frame clones, and not every one. The repertoire has some 77,000 clones, roughly 80% of them found once; the top ten carry 1.8%. Sequencing was done on a sample of peripheral blood. The receptor source for this set is a woman aged 55-70 years with acute or convalescent COVID-19.

The chain employs TRBV2 and TRBJ1-2; D call uncertain. Germline-derived CDR1 and CDR2 are SNHLY and FYNNEI. The CDR3 spans 12 residues. V lost 6 bases and J 6 bases, leaving 11 bases between the germline ends. The CDR3 nucleotides read TGTGCCAGCAGGGGTCCGGGAGATGGCTACACCTTC. Protein product: CASRGPGDGYTF.

V usage is TRBV18 and J usage is TRBJ1-1; a possible D gene is TRBD1 (5 bases). The CDR3 sequence is 14 residues long. Trimming removed 4 bases from V and 4 bases from J, with 13 bases in between. The germline gives CDR1 KGHSH, CDR2 LQKENI. In DNA, the CDR3 is TGTGCCAGCTCACGGGACTCCCAGGCCACTGAAGCTTTCTTT. Amino acids: CASSRDSQATEAFF.

The rearrangement uses TRBV18 and TRBJ2-7; D remains ambiguous. CDR1 is KGHSH, CDR2 LQKENI, per germline. Trimming stripped 0 bases from V and 6 bases from J, with 9 bases between. The CDR3 covers 13 residues. CDR3 loop: CASSPPVALEQYF. In DNA, the CDR3 is TGTGCCAGCTCACCACCGGTAGCTCTCGAGCAGTACTTC.

The chain employs TRBV28 and TRBJ1-2, with TRBD1 matching over 8 bases. V lost 7 bases, J lost 8 bases, and 21 bases stayed unmatched. The CDR3 is 17 amino acids. Germline V CDR1 and CDR2: MDHEN, SYDVKM. The CDR3 here is CASIATTAGGALRGYTF. The CDR3, as DNA: TGTGCCAGCATCGCAACTACCGCAGGGGGCGCCCTAAGGGGCTACACCTTC.

The DNA for the CDR3 is TGTGCCAGCTCCTTCCAGGGGGTTGCCTACGAGCAGTACTTC. Translation: CASSFQGVAYEQYF. V and J are TRBV18 and TRBJ2-7; 7 bases are shared with TRBD1. This CDR3 is built from 14 residues. J was trimmed by 2 bases and V by 6 bases; bases with no gene match: 7. Germline V gives CDR1 KGHSH, CDR2 LQKENI.

This clone was observed once. The rearrangement links TRBV24-1 to TRBJ2-1, with 7 bases aligning to TRBD2. From germline, CDR1 is KGHDR and CDR2 SFDVKD. The CDR3 sequence is 15 residues long. The V segment lost 3 bases and the J segment 2 bases; nucleotides outside the gene matches: 3. Written as DNA, the CDR3 is TGTGCCACCAGTGATGCGGGACTAACCTACAATGAGCAGTTCTTC. Encoded protein: CATSDAGLTYNEQFF.

The chain carries TRBV3-1 (or the pseudogene TRBV3-2) and TRBJ1-2; tentative D call: TRBD1 (6 bases). This CDR3 spans 13 amino acids. The germline V and J ends were trimmed by 4 bases and 8 bases, with 14 bases remaining between them. From germline, CDR1 is LGHDT and CDR2 YNNKEL (reference sequence). The CDR3 sequence: CASSLQGLLGYTF. The DNA of the CDR3 is TGTGCCAGCAGCCTACAGGGTCTGTTAGGCTACACCTTC.

J is TRBJ1-1 and V is TRBV6-6; TRBD1 is a possible D gene (5 bases). V was pared by 2 bases and J by 2 bases, with 12 bases between. This CDR3 is 15 amino acids long. CDR1 MNHNY and CDR2 SVGAGI come from the germline V gene (reference sequence). The CDR3, as DNA: TGTGCCAGCAGTTACCGGGACGGGGGAAACACTGAAGCTTTCTTT. Its translation: CASSYRDGGNTEAFF.

This chain links TRBV6-5 with TRBJ2-7; D perhaps matches TRBD1 (6 bases). This CDR3 region has 14 residues. V was pared by 6 bases and J by 2 bases, with 14 bases between. Germline V lookup: CDR1 MNHEY, CDR2 SVGAGI. This CDR3 is CASSRGRQAYEQYF. In nucleotides, the CDR3 is TGTGCCAGCAGCCGGGGACGACAGGCCTACGAGCAGTACTTC.

The rearrangement joins TRBV4-2 to TRBJ2-1; maybe TRBD2 (6 bases). The length of the CDR3 is 14 residues. Germline assignment: CDR1 LGHNA and CDR2 YNFKEQ. The V and J ends lost 4 bases and 9 bases respectively, with 16 bases between them. The DNA for the CDR3 is TGTGCCAGCAGCCCAGGTGGGGGGAGTAGTGAGCAGTTCTTC. Translation gives CASSPGGGSSEQFF.

The V gene is TRBV24-1, the J gene TRBJ1-2, with 9 nucleotides matching TRBD1. The CDR3 has 15 residues. The germline V gene has CDR1 KGHDR and CDR2 SFDVKD. J was trimmed by 8 bases and V by 6 bases; bases with no gene match: 12. The CDR3: CATSLDLWTGEGYTF. CDR3 bases: TGTGCCACCAGTTTAGACTTGTGGACAGGGGAAGGCTACACCTTC.

This chain joins TRBV28 and TRBJ2-5; the match to TRBD1 covers 7 bases. Per germline, CDR1 MDHEN and CDR2 SYDVKM. This CDR3 is 16 amino acids long. V lost 5 bases and J lost 2; bases outside the gene matches: 11. CDR3 in DNA: TGTGCCAGCAGTGCTATCGGGACAGCTGAGCAAGAGACCCAGTACTTC. Translating gives CASSAIGTAEQETQYF.

This clone was detected only once. The chain joins TRBV6-1 to TRBJ2-2; 7 bases fit TRBD1. Per the germline V gene, CDR1 is MNHNS and CDR2 is SASEGT. CDR3 length: 15 residues. With V trimmed by 3 bases and J by 3 bases, 4 bases remained unmatched. The DNA for the CDR3 is TGTGCCAGCAGTGAGGTGCAGGGGGACACCGGGGAGCTGTTTTTT. This encodes CASSEVQGDTGELFF.

The chain has TRBV6-5 and TRBJ1-2; possibly TRBD1 for D (5 bases). Per the germline V gene, CDR1 is MNHEY and CDR2 is SVGAGI. The CDR3 is made up of 15 amino acids. V dropped 5 bases and J dropped 2 bases, with 15 bases sitting between them. CDR3 nucleotides: TGTGCCAGCAGTCGTGGGGGGACGGGAAACTATGGCTACACCTTC. Protein sequence: CASSRGGTGNYGYTF.

This clone has more than one count but fewer than ten. This sequence joins TRBV28 and TRBJ2-2; 9 positions match TRBD2. Unmatched junction bases numbered 1, after V lost 5 bases and J lost 0 bases. There are 15 residues in the CDR3. Looked up from germline, CDR1 is MDHEN and CDR2 is SYDVKM. In DNA, the CDR3 is TGTGCCAGCAGTCGACTAGCGGCGAACACCGGGGAGCTGTTTTTT. Encoded protein: CASSRLAANTGELFF.

This chain joins TRBV6-5 and TRBJ1-1; 7 bases align to TRBD1. Germline V CDR1 and CDR2: MNHEY, SVGAGI. The CDR3 loop spans 14 amino acids. J gave up 1 base and V 6 bases, and 5 bases lay outside the gene matches. The CDR3 DNA reads as TGTGCCAGCAGGTATGGGACAGCGAACACTGAAGCTTTCTTT. As protein: CASRYGTANTEAFF.

This clone was counted a few times. This chain links TRBV5-6 with TRBJ1-2; D might be TRBD1 (6 bases). This CDR3 comprises 16 residues. CDR1 is SGHDT and CDR2 is YYEEEE in the germline V gene. V lost 4 bases and J 3 bases, leaving 19 bases between the germline ends. The CDR3 region is CASSAQAGQFYYGYTF. The CDR3, as DNA: TGTGCCAGCAGCGCCCAGGCAGGACAGTTCTACTATGGCTACACCTTC.

The chain has TRBV7-6 and TRBJ2-3; TRBD1 matches 7 bases. Germline CDR1 is SGHVS and CDR2 is FNYEAQ. The CDR3 is 15 amino acids. The junction had 6 bases not matched to a gene; V was cut back by 2 bases and J by 4 bases. The CDR3 protein is CASSLKYRGADTQYF. The CDR3 DNA reads as TGTGCCAGCAGCTTAAAATACAGGGGCGCAGATACGCAGTATTTT.

This chain links TRBV5-1 with TRBJ2-5, with D maybe TRBD1 (6 bases). The germline gives CDR1 SGHRS, CDR2 YFSETQ. Trimming pared 4 bases from V and 7 bases from J, leaving 20 bases between. The CDR3 has 15 residues. The chain's CDR3 is CASSANRDRSGTQYF. The CDR3 DNA reads as TGCGCCAGCAGCGCTAACAGGGATCGATCGGGGACCCAGTACTTC.

This rearrangement joins TRBV6-5 to TRBJ2-7, with D possibly being TRBD1 (6 bases). The CDR3 length is 12 residues. Per germline, CDR1 MNHEY and CDR2 SVGAGI. Trimming took off 6 bases at V and 6 bases at J, with 12 bases between the two ends. Written as DNA, the CDR3 is TGTGCCAGCAGCACAGGGTTGGGCGAGCAGTACTTC. Translating it yields CASSTGLGEQYF.

The chain combines TRBV18 with TRBJ2-5, with D perhaps matching TRBD2 (5 bases). Trimming shortened V by 2 bases and J by 5 bases, and 15 bases separated the two germline ends. Germline assignment: CDR1 KGHSH and CDR2 LQKENI. The CDR3 totals 15 residues. The CDR3 loop is CASSPSIGLSETQYF. CDR3 coding DNA: TGTGCCAGCTCACCATCGATTGGACTGAGTGAGACCCAGTACTTC.

The chain combines TRBV7-7 with TRBJ2-5, with 12 nucleotides matching TRBD1. The CDR3 is 16 amino acids. Looked up from germline, CDR1 is SSHAT and CDR2 is FNYEAQ (reference sequence). J gave up 3 bases and V 4 bases, and 6 bases lay outside the gene matches. This CDR3 is CASSSGQGAGEETQYF. The CDR3 DNA follows: TGTGCCAGCAGCTCGGGACAGGGGGCAGGAGAAGAGACCCAGTACTTC.

This chain joins TRBV13 and TRBJ2-3, with 11 bases lining up with TRBD2. Germline V gene data show CDR1 as PRHDT and CDR2 as FYEKMQ (reference sequence). After removal of 2 bases from V and 5 bases from J, the junction contained 6 bases not matched to a gene. The CDR3 runs 16 residues. The CDR3 DNA sequence: TGTGCCAGCAGCTTATGGCTAGCGGGAGGTGAAGATACGCAGTATTTT. Encoded protein: CASSLWLAGGEDTQYF.

The chain joins TRBV6-5 to TRBJ1-1; a possible D gene is TRBD1 (5 bases). The V end was cut by 6 bases, the J end by 1 base, with 9 bases between. Germline V CDR1 and CDR2: MNHEY, SVGAGI. The CDR3 runs to 13 residues. The CDR3 is CASRRQQNTEAFF. Here the CDR3 DNA reads TGTGCCAGCAGGAGACAGCAGAACACTGAAGCTTTCTTT.

This sequence joins TRBV7-9 and TRBJ1-4; 7 positions match TRBD1. After removal of 5 bases from V and 0 bases from J, the junction contained 9 bases not matched to a gene. The CDR3 has 17 amino acids. Germline V gene lookup returns CDR1 SEHNR and CDR2 FQNEAQ (reference sequence). In nucleotides, the CDR3 is TGTGCCAGCAGCCCCCAACAGGGGCCAGCAACTAATGAAAAACTGTTTTTT. Protein product: CASSPQQGPATNEKLFF.

The gene calls are TRBV20-1 and TRBJ1-2, with D tentatively TRBD1 (5 bases). Germline V lookup: CDR1 DFQATT, CDR2 SNEGSKA (reference sequence). The V and J ends lost 3 bases and 5 bases respectively, with 16 bases between them. This CDR3 comprises 14 residues. The CDR3 loop reads CSASFGGAEYGYTF. CDR3 bases: TGCAGTGCTAGTTTCGGTGGGGCAGAGTATGGCTACACCTTC.

The chain has TRBV10-3 and TRBJ2-5; D possibly corresponds to TRBD2 (5 bases). The CDR3 totals 12 residues. V was shortened by 4 bases and J by 7 bases, with 10 bases between the two germline ends. CDR1 is ENHRY and CDR2 is SYGVKD in the germline V gene. In DNA form, the CDR3 reads TGTGCCATCAGTGGGGCGGACTCGACCCAGTACTTC. The encoded protein is CAISGADSTQYF.

The gene calls are TRBV6-5 and TRBJ2-3; TRBD2 aligns across 9 bases. The J segment lost 1 base and the V segment lost 6 bases, leaving 5 bases of the junction unmatched. Germline CDR1 and CDR2: MNHEY and SVGAGI. The CDR3 has 15 residues. This CDR3 is CASSLSSGGTDTQYF. The CDR3 DNA reads TGTGCCAGCAGCTTATCTAGCGGGGGCACAGATACGCAGTATTTT.

The rearrangement uses TRBV9 and TRBJ1-2; possible D gene TRBD1, 5 bases. CDR1 and CDR2 (germline): SGDLS, YYNGEE. V lost 3 bases, J lost 0 bases, and 18 bases lay in between. The CDR3 has 17 amino acids. The CDR3 here is CASSASGRADTNYGYTF. The CDR3 DNA reads as TGTGCCAGCAGCGCCAGTGGTAGGGCGGACACTAACTATGGCTACACCTTC. The variable domain in full, with the rest retrieved from reference TRBV9 and TRBJ1-2, is DSGVTQTPKHLITATGQRVTLRCSPRSGDLSVYWYQQSLDQGLQFLIQYYNGEERAKGNILERFSAQQFPDLHSELNLSSLELGDSALYFCASSASGRADTNYGYTFGSGTRLTVV.

J is TRBJ1-2 and V is TRBV18, with D tentatively TRBD1 (5 bases). The germline V and J ends were trimmed by 4 bases and 2 bases, with 8 bases remaining between them. There are 13 residues in the CDR3. The germline V gene has CDR1 KGHSH and CDR2 LQKENI. In DNA form, the CDR3 reads TGTGCCAGCTCACACGGGGGGAACTATGGCTACACCTTC. Translated, it gives CASSHGGNYGYTF.